A single sample gave rise to the 9 T cell receptor beta chains below, sequenced in a study of human T cells and chemical hapten exposure. Time point denoted: pre-sensitization, week 0. Sample treatment: therapeutic diphenylcyclopropenone sensitization with weekly scalp DPC. MiXCR was run by TCRdb on the RACE reads, yielding one entry per CDR3 protein. The sample shows around 300,000 distinct CDR3 sequences, 5% to 6.5% of them seen only once. The starting material was whole blood, obtained in connection with sensitization to the hapten diphenylcyclopropenone (DPC). These receptors came from a woman under 30 with alopecia areata. Some clones in this sample may be carry-over from other donors' samples.

This clonotype was recorded at least ten times. The J gene is TRBJ2-7, the V gene TRBV4-2; weak D call: TRBD2 (7 bases). Trimming cost V 0 bases and J 4 bases, with 13 bases left between them. Germline CDR1 and CDR2: LGHNA and YNFKEQ. The CDR3 spans 15 residues. DNA of the CDR3: TGTGCCAGCAGCCAAGATGTGGGAGGGGGTTACGAGCAGTACTTC. Its protein product is CASSQDVGGGYEQYF.

A note on this clonotype: Likely a read error: the CDR3 ends without its conserved phenylalanine or tryptophan. The rearrangement joins TRBV5-1 to TRBJ1-1; 9 bases are a match to TRBD1. CDR1 is SGHRS and CDR2 is YFSETQ in the germline V gene. The CDR3 is 13 residues long. Trimming at V came to 4 bases and at J to 8 bases, leaving 6 bases not matched to a gene. Written as DNA, the CDR3 is TGCGCCAGCAGCGAACAGGGGGCGACAGAAGCTTTCCTT. It is translated as CASSEQGATEAFL.

This clonotype was counted only a few times. This chain links TRBV10-3 with TRBJ2-2; D unresolved. Trimming took off 3 bases at V and 6 bases at J, with 8 bases between the two ends. The CDR3 runs 13 residues. Germline CDR1 is ENHRY and CDR2 is SYGVKD. The CDR3 protein is CAISDTTPGELFF. The DNA of the CDR3 is TGTGCCATCAGTGATACAACGCCCGGGGAGCTGTTTTTT.

This clonotype was found once. A single base separates this from a much larger clone, so it may be a read error. The gene calls are TRBV18 and TRBJ2-5, with 8 bases lining up with TRBD1. J lost 7 bases, V lost 3 bases, and 10 bases had no gene match. The CDR3 runs to 15 residues. CDR1 and CDR2 from the germline V gene are KGHSH and LQKENI. The chain's CDR3 is CASSPGQALGGTQYF. DNA of the CDR3: TGTGCCAGCTCACCGGGACAGGCCCTCGGAGGGACCCAGTACTTC. Together with reference TRBV18 and TRBJ2-5, the CDR3 gives the full variable domain: NAGVMQNPRHLVRRRGQEARLRCSPMKGHSHVYWYRQLPEEGLKFMVYLQKENIIDESGMPKERFSAEFPKEGPSILRIQQVVRGDSAAYFCASSPGQALGGTQYFGPGTRLLVL.

The chain uses TRBV20-1 and TRBJ2-1; D possibly corresponds to TRBD2 (5 bases). CDR1 is DFQATT, CDR2 SNEGSKA, per germline (reference sequence). The germline V and J ends were trimmed by 6 bases and 1 base, with 22 bases remaining between them. The CDR3 is 17 amino acids. CDR3 bases: TGCAGTGCCCTACCCGCGGCCGGGGAGCGGTCCTACAATGAGCAGTTCTTC. Translated, it gives CSALPAAGERSYNEQFF.

This clonotype was found a few times. This chain uses TRBV12-5 with TRBJ2-7; unclear D gene. The CDR3 extends over 13 amino acids. V shed 7 bases and J shed 0 bases, with 10 bases lying between them. Germline loops: CDR1 LGHNT, CDR2 FRNRAP. As DNA, the CDR3 is TGTGCTAGTGCCCCTGACAACTCCTACGAGCAGTACTTC. This translates into CASAPDNSYEQYF.

This clonotype was seen a handful of times. V usage is TRBV28 and J usage is TRBJ2-1, with TRBD2 identical over 11 bases. V was pared by 11 bases and J by 6 bases, with 9 bases of the junction left unmatched. Germline assignment: CDR1 MDHEN and CDR2 SYDVKM. The CDR3 spans 14 residues. CDR3 nucleotide sequence: TGTGCCTCCTCTGGGACTAGCGGCCGCAATGAGCAGTTCTTC. Residues: CASSGTSGRNEQFF.

The V gene is TRBV7-9, the J gene TRBJ1-4; 8 positions agree with TRBD1. V lost 5 bases to trimming and J lost 7 bases; unmatched junction nucleotides: 12. The CDR3 is made up of 16 amino acids. Germline CDR1 is SEHNR and CDR2 is FQNEAQ (reference sequence). CDR3 sequence: CASSQGQAPVGEKLFF. The CDR3 nucleotides read TGTGCCAGCAGCCAGGGACAGGCGCCGGTGGGTGAAAAACTGTTTTTT.

The chain couples TRBV24-1 to TRBJ1-2; possible D gene TRBD1, 6 bases. CDR1 KGHDR and CDR2 SFDVKD come from the germline V gene. Trimming pared 2 bases from V and 2 bases from J, leaving 11 bases between. This CDR3 spans 15 amino acids. The CDR3 reads CATSDSKTGNYGYTF. Written as DNA, the CDR3 is TGTGCCACCAGTGATTCGAAGACAGGAAACTATGGCTACACCTTC.